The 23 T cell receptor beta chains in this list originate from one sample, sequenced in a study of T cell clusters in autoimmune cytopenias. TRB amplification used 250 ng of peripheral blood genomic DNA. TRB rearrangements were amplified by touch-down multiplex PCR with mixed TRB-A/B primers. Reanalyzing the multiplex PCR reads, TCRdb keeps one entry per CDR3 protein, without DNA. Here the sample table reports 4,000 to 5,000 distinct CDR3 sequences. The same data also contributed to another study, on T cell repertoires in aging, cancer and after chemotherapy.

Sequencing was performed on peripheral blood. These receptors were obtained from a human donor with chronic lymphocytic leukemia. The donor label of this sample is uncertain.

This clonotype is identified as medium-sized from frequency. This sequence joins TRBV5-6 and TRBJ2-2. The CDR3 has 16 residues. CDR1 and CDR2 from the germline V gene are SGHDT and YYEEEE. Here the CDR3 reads CASSWDGHPNTGELFF.

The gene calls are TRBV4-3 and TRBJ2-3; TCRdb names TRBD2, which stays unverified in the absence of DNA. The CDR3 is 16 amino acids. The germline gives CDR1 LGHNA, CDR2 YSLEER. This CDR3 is CASSPGLAGVTDTQYF.

CDR3 in amino acids: CASSLEYPGELFF. This chain connects TRBV5-1 to TRBJ2-2. Germline assignment: CDR1 SGHRS and CDR2 YFSETQ. CDR3 length: 13 amino acids.

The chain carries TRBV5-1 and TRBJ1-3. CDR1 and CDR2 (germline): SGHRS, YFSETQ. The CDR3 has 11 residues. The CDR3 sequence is CASSFENTIYF. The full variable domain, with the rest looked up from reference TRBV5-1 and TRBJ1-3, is KAGVTQTPRYLIKTRGQQVTLSCSPISGHRSVSWYQQTPGQGLQFLFEYFSETQRNKGNFPGRFSGRQFSNSRSEMNVSTLELGDSALYLCASSFENTIYFGEGSWLTVV.

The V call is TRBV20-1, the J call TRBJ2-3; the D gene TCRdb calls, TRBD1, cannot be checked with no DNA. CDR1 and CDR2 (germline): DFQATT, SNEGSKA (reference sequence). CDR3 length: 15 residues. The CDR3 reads CSARVPGESTDTQYF.

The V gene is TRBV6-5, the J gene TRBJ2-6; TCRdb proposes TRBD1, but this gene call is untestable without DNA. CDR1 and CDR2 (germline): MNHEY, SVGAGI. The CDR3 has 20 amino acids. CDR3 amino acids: CASSYSVFDRGLLYPNVLTF.

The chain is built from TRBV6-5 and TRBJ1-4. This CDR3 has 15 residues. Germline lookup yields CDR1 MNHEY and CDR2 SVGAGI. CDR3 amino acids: CASSYSWSSVEKLFF.

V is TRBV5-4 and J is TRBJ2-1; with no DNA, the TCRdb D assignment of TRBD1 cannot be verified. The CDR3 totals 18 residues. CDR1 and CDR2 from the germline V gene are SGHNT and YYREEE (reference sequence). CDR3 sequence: CASSLGAGGSRSYNEQFF. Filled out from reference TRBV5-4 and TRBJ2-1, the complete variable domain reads ETGVTQSPTHLIKTRGQQVTLRCSSQSGHNTVSWYQQALGQGPQFIFQYYREEENGRGNFPPRFSGLQFPNYSSELNVNALELDDSALYLCASSLGAGGSRSYNEQFFGPGTRLTVL.

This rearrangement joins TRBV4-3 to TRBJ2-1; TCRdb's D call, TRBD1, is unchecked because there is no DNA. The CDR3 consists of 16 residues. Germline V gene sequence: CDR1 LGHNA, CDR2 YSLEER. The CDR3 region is CASSHKGKASNNEQFF.

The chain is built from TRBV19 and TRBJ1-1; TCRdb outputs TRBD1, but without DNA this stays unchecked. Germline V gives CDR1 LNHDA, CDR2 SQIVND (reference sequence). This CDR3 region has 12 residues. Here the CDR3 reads CAIGQGSTEAFF.

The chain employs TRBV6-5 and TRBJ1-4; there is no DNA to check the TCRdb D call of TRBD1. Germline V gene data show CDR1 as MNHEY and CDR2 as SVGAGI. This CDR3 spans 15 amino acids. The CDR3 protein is CASSYSPGQVVKLFF.

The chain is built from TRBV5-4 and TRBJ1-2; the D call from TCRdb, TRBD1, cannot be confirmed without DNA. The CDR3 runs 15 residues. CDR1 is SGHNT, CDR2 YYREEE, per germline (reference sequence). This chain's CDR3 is CASSLVHRGPDGYTF.

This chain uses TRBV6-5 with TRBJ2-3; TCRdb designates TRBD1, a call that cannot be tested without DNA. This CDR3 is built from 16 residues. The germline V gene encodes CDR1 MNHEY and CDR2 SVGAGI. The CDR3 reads CASTWAGRGGSDAQYF.

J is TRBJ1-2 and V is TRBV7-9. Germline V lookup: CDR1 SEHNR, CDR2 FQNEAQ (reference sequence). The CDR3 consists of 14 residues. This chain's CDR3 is CASSRATEAYGYTF.

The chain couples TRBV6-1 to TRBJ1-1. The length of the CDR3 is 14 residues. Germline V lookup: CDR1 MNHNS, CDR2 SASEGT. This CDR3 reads CASSENLGNTEAFF.

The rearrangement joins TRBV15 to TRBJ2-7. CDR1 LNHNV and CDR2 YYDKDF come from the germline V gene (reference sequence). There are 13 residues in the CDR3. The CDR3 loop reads CATSRDRSWEQYF.

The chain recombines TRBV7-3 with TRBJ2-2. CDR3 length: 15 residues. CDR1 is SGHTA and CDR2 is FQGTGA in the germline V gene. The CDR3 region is CASSLFSGDTGELFF.

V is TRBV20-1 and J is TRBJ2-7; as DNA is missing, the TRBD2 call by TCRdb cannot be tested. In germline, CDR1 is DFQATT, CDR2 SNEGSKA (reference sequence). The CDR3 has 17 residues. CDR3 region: CSARGKVSAVSSYEQYF.

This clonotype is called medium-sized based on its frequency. CDR3 protein: CASSPLTNINTIYF. This chain uses TRBV12-3 or TRBV12-4 with TRBJ1-3. The length of the CDR3 is 14 residues.

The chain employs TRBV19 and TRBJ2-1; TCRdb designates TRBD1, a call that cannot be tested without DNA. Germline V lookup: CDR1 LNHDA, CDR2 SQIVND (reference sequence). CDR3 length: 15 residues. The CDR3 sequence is CASTNRGIVVDEQFF.

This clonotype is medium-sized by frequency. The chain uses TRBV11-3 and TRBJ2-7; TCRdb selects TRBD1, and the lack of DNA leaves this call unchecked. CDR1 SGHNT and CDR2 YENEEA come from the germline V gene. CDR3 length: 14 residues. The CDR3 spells CASSLWDRGLEQYF.

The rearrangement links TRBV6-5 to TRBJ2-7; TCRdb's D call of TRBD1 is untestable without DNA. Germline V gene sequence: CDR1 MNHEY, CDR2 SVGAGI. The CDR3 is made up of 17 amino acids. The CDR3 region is CASSPRGVGKSSYEQYF.

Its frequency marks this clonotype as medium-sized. The CDR3 sequence: CASSGTTVAGVAQYF. This rearrangement joins TRBV27 to TRBJ2-5; the D gene TCRdb calls, TRBD2, cannot be checked with no DNA. The germline gives CDR1 MNHEY, CDR2 SMNVEV (reference sequence). This CDR3 has 15 residues.